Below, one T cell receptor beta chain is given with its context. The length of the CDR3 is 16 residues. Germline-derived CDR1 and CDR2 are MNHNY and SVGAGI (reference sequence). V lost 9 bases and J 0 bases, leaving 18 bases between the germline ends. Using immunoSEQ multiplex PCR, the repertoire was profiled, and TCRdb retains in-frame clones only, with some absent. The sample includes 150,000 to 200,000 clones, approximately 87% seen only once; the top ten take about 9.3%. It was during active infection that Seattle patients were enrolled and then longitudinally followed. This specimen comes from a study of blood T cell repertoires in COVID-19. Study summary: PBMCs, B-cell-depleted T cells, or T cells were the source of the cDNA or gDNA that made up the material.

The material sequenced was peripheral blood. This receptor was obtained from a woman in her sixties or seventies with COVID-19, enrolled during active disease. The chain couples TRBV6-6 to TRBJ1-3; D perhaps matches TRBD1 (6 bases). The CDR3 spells CASAPGQSYSGNTIYF. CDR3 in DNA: TGTGCCAGTGCCCCCGGACAGTCCTACTCTGGAAACACCATATATTTT.